A single sample is the source of the 5 T cell receptor beta chains below, sequenced in a study of blood T cell repertoires in COVID-19. Assay used: immunoSEQ multiplex PCR; TCRdb lists only in-frame clones, some missing. This table holds about 68,000 clones, 80% found once. The specimen was peripheral blood. These receptor sequences come from a human donor in a cohort sampled during active COVID-19.

The chain couples TRBV27 to TRBJ1-1, with TRBD1 matching 7 bases. The CDR3 consists of 16 residues. Trimming took 5 bases from V and 2 from J; bases not matched to a gene: 11. The germline gives CDR1 MNHEY, CDR2 SMNVEV (reference sequence). CDR3 amino acids: CASSLLPGQINTEAFF. CDR3 coding DNA: TGTGCCAGCAGTCTCCTACCGGGACAGATAAACACTGAAGCTTTCTTT.

The chain employs TRBV5-1 and TRBJ1-3, with TRBD1 matching 11 bases. Unmatched junction bases numbered 9, after V lost 7 bases and J lost 0 bases. This CDR3 is 17 amino acids long. Germline V gives CDR1 SGHRS, CDR2 YFSETQ. The CDR3 bases are TGCGCCAGCCAGGGGACAGGGGGTTATAGCTCTGGAAACACCATATATTTT. Its protein product is CASQGTGGYSSGNTIYF.

The genes are TRBV6-2 or TRBV6-3 and TRBJ2-7; D may be TRBD2 (6 bases). Germline V gene data show CDR1 as MNHEY and CDR2 as SVGEGT. V was pared by 2 bases and J by 2 bases, with 10 bases between. CDR3 length: 14 amino acids. The CDR3 sequence: CASSYGGTTYEQYV. Written as DNA, the CDR3 is TGTGCCAGCAGTTACGGCGGGACGACCTACGAGCAGTACGTC.

CDR3 in DNA: TGTGCCAGCAGTAAAAGGGCGGGGACTAGTCTCTACGAGCAGTACGTC. Encoded protein: CASSKRAGTSLYEQYV. The gene calls are TRBV6-2 or TRBV6-3 and TRBJ2-7; TRBD2 matches 8 bases. This CDR3 spans 16 amino acids. With V trimmed by 5 bases and J by 3 bases, 12 bases remained unmatched. CDR1 and CDR2 from the germline V gene are MNHEY and SVGEGT.

The J gene is TRBJ2-7, the V gene TRBV2; 9 nucleotides align to TRBD1. The germline gives CDR1 SNHLY, CDR2 FYNNEI. Trimming at V came to 6 bases and at J to 3 bases, leaving 9 bases not matched to a gene. The CDR3 consists of 15 residues. In DNA, the CDR3 is TGTGCCAGCAGGGACAGGGGCGTTAGTTTCTACGAGCAGTACTTC. Its translation: CASRDRGVSFYEQYF.